The present TCR beta chain was sequenced within a study of cytomegalovirus exposure and HLA in healthy donors. This clone has just a few counts. Its cognate antigen is unknown. Study results and limitations: As a later analysis revealed, most CMV-associated TCR beta chains appeared HLA-restricted. TCR beta sequences reportedly predicted most subjects' HLA-A and HLA-B alleles accurately.

13 Jbeta primers and 60 Vbeta primers were used for the PCR. Here immunoSEQ multiplex PCR was the method, and the copy in TCRdb shows in-frame clones only, minus some. The sample includes 150,000 to 200,000 clones, roughly 12% of them seen just once. In germline, CDR1 is MGHDK, CDR2 SYGVNS. This CDR3 is 14 amino acids long. V lost 4 bases and J 3 bases, leaving 12 bases between the germline ends. The TCR sequence derives from a man aged 50-59 years in good health and CMV-seropositive. The source material was PBMCs. V is TRBV25-1 and J is TRBJ1-1, with D unclear. DNA for the CDR3: TGTGCCAGCAGTGGGGCGGGGAGGTACACTGAAGCTTTCTTT. It is translated as CASSGAGRYTEAFF. Together with reference TRBV25-1 and TRBJ1-1, the CDR3 gives the full variable domain: EADIYQTPRYLVIGTGKKITLECSQTMGHDKMYWYQQDPGMELHLIHYSYGVNSTEKGDLSSESTVSRIRTEHFPLTLESARPSHTSQYLCASSGAGRYTEAFFGQGTRLTVV.